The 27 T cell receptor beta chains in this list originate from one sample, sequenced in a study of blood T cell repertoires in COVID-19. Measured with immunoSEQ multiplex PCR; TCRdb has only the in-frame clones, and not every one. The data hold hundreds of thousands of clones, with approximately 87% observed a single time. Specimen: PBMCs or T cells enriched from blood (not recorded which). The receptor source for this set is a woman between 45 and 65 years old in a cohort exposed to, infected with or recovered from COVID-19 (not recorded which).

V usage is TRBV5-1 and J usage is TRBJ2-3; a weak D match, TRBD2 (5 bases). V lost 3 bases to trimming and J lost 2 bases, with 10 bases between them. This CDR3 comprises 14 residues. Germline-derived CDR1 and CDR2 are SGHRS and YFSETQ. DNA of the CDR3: TGCGCCAGCAGCTCTACTAGAGACACAGATACGCAGTATTTT. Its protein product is CASSSTRDTDTQYF.

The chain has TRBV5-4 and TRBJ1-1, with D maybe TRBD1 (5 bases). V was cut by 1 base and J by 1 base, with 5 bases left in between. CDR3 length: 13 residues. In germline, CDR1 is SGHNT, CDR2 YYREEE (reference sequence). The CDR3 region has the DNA TGTGCCAGCAGCTTGAGGGGGAACACTGAAGCTTTCTTT. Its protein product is CASSLRGNTEAFF.

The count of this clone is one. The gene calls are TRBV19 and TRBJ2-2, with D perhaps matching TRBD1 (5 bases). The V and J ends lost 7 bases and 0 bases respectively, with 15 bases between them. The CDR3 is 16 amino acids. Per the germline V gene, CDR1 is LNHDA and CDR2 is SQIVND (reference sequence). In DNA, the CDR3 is TGTGCCAGTAAATCAACAGGCAACTCGAACACCGGGGAGCTGTTTTTT. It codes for CASKSTGNSNTGELFF. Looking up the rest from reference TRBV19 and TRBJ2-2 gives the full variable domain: DGGITQSPKYLFRKEGQNVTLSCEQNLNHDAMYWYRQDPGQGLRLIYYSQIVNDFQKGDIAEGYSVSREKKESFPLTVTSAQKNPTAFYLCASKSTGNSNTGELFFGEGSRLTVL.

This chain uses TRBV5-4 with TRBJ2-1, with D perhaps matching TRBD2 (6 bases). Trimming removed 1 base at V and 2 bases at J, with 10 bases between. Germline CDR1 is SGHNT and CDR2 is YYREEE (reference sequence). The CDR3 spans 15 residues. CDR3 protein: CASSLFAGPYNEQFF. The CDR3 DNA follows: TGTGCCAGCAGCTTGTTTGCGGGGCCCTACAATGAGCAGTTCTTC.

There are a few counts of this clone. CDR3 in DNA: TGTGCCAGCTCACCCCAACACAGCCTTCCTGGAAACACCATATATTTT. Translation: CASSPQHSLPGNTIYF. The chain recombines TRBV18 with TRBJ1-3; D remains ambiguous. Germline V gene lookup returns CDR1 KGHSH and CDR2 LQKENI. This CDR3 has 16 amino acids. V lost 3 bases, J lost 2 bases, and 14 bases lay in between.

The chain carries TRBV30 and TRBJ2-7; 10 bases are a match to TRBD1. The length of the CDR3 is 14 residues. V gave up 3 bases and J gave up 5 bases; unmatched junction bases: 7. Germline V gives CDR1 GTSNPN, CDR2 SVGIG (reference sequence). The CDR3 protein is CAWRHRDRGHEQYF. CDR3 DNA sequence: TGTGCCTGGAGACACCGGGACAGGGGTCACGAGCAGTACTTC.

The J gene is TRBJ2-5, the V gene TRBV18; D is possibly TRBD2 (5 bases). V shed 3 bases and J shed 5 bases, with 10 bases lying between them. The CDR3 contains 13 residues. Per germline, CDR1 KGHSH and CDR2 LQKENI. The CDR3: CASSPRTGETQYF. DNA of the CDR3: TGTGCCAGCTCACCCCGGACTGGGGAGACCCAGTACTTC. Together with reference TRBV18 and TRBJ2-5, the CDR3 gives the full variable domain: NAGVMQNPRHLVRRRGQEARLRCSPMKGHSHVYWYRQLPEEGLKFMVYLQKENIIDESGMPKERFSAEFPKEGPSILRIQQVVRGDSAAYFCASSPRTGETQYFGPGTRLLVL.

CDR3 region: CASSPDKAKRGAPADTQYF. The CDR3, as DNA: TGTGCCAGCAGCCCCGACAAAGCCAAGCGGGGGGCCCCTGCAGATACGCAGTATTTT. The chain carries TRBV12-1 and TRBJ2-3; the tabulated D call, TRBD2, remains unverified against the DNA. TRBV12-1 is annotated as a pseudogene. The CDR3 length is 19 residues.

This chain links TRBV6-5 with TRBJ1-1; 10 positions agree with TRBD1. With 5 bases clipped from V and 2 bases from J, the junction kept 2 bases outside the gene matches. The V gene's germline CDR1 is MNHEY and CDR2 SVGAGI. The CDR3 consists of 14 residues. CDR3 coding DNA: TGTGCCAGCAGTAAGACAGGGGGCAACACTGAAGCTTTCTTT. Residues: CASSKTGGNTEAFF.

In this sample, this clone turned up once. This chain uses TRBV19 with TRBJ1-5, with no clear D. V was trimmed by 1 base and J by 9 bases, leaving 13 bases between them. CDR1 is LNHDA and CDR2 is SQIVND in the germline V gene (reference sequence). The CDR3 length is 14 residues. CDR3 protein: CASSIGRGGWPQHF. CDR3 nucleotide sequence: TGTGCCAGTAGTATAGGAAGAGGAGGGTGGCCCCAGCATTTT.

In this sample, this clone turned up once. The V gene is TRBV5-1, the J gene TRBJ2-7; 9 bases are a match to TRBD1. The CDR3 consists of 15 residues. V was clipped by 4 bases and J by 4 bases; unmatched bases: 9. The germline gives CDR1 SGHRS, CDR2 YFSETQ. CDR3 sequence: CASSEGQGMRYEQYF. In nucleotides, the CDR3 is TGCGCCAGCAGCGAGGGACAGGGAATGCGTTACGAGCAGTACTTC.

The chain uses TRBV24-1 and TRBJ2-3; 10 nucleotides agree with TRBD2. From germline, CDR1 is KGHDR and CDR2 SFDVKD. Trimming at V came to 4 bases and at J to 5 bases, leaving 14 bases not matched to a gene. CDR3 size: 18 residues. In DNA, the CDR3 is TGTGCCACCAGTGACCCCTCCCCCAGCGGGGGGGCCGGAGATACGCAGTATTTT. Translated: CATSDPSPSGGAGDTQYF.

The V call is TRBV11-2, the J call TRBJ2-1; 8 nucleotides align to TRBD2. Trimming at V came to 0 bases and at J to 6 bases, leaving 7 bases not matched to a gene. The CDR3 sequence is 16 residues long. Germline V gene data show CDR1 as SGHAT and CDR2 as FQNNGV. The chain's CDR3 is CASSLDLLGTSNEQFF. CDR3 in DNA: TGTGCCAGCAGCTTAGATCTGTTGGGGACTAGCAATGAGCAGTTCTTC. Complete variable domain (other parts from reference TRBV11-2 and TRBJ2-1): EAGVAQSPRYKIIEKRQSVAFWCNPISGHATLYWYQQILGQGPKLLIQFQNNGVVDDSQLPKDRFSAERLKGVDSTLKIQPAKLEDSAVYLCASSLDLLGTSNEQFFGPGTRLTVL.

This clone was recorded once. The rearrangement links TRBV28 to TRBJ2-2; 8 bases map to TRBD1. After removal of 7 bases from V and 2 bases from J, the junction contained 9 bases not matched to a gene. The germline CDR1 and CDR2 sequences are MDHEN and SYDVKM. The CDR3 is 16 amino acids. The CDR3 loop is CASNKFGQGNTGELFF. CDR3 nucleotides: TGTGCCAGCAATAAATTCGGACAGGGTAACACCGGGGAGCTGTTTTTT.

The CDR3 spells CASSTQGNTEAFF. The CDR3 nucleotides read TGTGCCAGCAGCACACAGGGGAACACTGAAGCTTTCTTT. The V call is TRBV7-2, the J call TRBJ1-1; perhaps TRBD1 as D (6 bases). This CDR3 comprises 13 residues. V was trimmed by 5 bases and J by 1 base, leaving 8 bases between them. Germline V gene lookup returns CDR1 SGHTA and CDR2 FQGNSA. Full variable domain (remainder filled in from reference TRBV7-2 and TRBJ1-1): GAGVSQSPSNKVTEKGKDVELRCDPISGHTALYWYRQSLGQGLEFLIYFQGNSAPDKSGLPSDRFSAERTGGSVSTLTIQRTQQEDSAVYLCASSTQGNTEAFFGQGTRLTVV.

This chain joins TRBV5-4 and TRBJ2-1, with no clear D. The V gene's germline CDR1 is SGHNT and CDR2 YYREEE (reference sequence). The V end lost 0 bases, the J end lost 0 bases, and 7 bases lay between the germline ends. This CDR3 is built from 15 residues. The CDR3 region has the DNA TGTGCCAGCAGCTTGGCCTTCGGCTCCTACAATGAGCAGTTCTTC. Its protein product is CASSLAFGSYNEQFF.

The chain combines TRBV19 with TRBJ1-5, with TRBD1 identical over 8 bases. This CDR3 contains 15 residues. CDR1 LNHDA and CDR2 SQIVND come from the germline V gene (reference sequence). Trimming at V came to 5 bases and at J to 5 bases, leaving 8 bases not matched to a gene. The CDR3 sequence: CASSLLPRGHQPQHF. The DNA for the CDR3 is TGTGCCAGTAGTCTCCTTCCCAGGGGGCATCAGCCCCAGCATTTT. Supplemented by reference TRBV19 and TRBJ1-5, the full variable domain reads DGGITQSPKYLFRKEGQNVTLSCEQNLNHDAMYWYRQDPGQGLRLIYYSQIVNDFQKGDIAEGYSVSREKKESFPLTVTSAQKNPTAFYLCASSLLPRGHQPQHFGDGTRLSIL.

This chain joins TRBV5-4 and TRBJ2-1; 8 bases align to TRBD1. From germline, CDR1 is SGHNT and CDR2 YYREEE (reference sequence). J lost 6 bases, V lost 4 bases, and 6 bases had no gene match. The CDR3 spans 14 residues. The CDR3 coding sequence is TGTGCCAGCAGCGCGACAGGGGATCCCAATGAGCAGTTCTTC. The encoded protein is CASSATGDPNEQFF.

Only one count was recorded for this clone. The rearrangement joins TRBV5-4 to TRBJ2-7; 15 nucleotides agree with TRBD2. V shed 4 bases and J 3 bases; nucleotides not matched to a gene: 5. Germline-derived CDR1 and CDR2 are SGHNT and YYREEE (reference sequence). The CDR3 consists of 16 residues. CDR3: CASSAGLAGGDYEQYF. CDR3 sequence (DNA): TGTGCCAGCAGCGCGGGACTAGCGGGGGGCGACTACGAGCAGTACTTC.

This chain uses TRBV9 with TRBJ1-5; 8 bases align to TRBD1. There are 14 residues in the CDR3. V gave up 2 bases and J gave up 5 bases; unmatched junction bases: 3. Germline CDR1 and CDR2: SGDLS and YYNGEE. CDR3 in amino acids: CASSVSGGDQPQHF. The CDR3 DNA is TGTGCCAGCAGCGTTTCAGGGGGCGATCAGCCCCAGCATTTT.

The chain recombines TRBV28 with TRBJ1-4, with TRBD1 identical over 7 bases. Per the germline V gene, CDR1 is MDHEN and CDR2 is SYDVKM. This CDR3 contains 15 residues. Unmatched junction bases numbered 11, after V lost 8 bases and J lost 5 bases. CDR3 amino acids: CASHQPGQPNEKLFF. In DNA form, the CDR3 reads TGTGCCAGCCATCAACCGGGACAGCCGAATGAAAAACTGTTTTTT.

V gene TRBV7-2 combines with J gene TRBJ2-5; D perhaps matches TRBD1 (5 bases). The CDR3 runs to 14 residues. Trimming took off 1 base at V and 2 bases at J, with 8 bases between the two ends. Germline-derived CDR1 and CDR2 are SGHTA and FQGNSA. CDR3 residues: CASSLDRQQETQYF. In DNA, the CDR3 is TGTGCCAGCAGCTTAGACAGGCAGCAAGAGACCCAGTACTTC.

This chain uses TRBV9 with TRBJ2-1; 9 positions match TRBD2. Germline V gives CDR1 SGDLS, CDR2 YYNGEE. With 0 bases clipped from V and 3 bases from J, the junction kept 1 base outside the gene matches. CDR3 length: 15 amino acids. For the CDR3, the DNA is TGTGCCAGCAGCGTAGCAGCGGGGGGCTACAATGAGCAGTTCTTC. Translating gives CASSVAAGGYNEQFF.

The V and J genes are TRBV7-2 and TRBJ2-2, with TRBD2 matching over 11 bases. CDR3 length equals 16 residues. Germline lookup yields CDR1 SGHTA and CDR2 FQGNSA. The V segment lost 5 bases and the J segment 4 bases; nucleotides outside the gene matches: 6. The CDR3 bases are TGTGCCAGCAGCGAGACTAGCGGGGATTCCACCGGGGAGCTGTTTTTT. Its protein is CASSETSGDSTGELFF. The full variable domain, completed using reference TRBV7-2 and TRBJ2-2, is GAGVSQSPSNKVTEKGKDVELRCDPISGHTALYWYRQSLGQGLEFLIYFQGNSAPDKSGLPSDRFSAERTGGSVSTLTIQRTQQEDSAVYLCASSETSGDSTGELFFGEGSRLTVL.

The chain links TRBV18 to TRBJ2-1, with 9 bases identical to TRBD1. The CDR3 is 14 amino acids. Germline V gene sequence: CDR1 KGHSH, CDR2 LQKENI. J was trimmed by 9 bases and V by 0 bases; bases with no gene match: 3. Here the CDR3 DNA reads TGTGCCAGCTCACCACCAAGACAGGGGGGTGAGCAGTTCTTC. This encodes CASSPPRQGGEQFF.

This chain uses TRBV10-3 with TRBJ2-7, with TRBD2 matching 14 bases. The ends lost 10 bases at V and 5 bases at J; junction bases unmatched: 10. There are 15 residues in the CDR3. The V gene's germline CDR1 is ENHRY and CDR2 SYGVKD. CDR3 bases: TGTGCCAGCAGGACTAGCGGGGGGTCTCAGGACGAGCAGTACTTC. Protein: CASRTSGGSQDEQYF.

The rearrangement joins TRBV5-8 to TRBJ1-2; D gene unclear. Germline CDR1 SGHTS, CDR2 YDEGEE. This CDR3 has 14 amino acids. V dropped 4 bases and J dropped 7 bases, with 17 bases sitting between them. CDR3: CASSLFVRPGGYTF. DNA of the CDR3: TGTGCCAGCAGCCTTTTTGTCCGGCCGGGTGGCTACACCTTC.